Shown below are 15 T cell receptor beta chains from a single sample sequenced in a study of blood T cell repertoires in COVID-19. Measured with immunoSEQ multiplex PCR; TCRdb has only the in-frame clones, and not every one. The table records under 150,000 clones, 83% of them present only once. The sequencing input was peripheral blood. The receptors were sampled from a man aged 25-45 years with acute or convalescent COVID-19.

The chain joins TRBV18 to TRBJ2-3; D is unclear. CDR1 and CDR2 (germline): KGHSH, LQKENI. Trimming shortened V by 2 bases and J by 2 bases, and 5 bases separated the two germline ends. There are 13 residues in the CDR3. In DNA form, the CDR3 reads TGTGCCAGCTCACCAGGGCCCACAGATACGCAGTATTTT. It codes for CASSPGPTDTQYF.

This chain links TRBV3-1 (or the pseudogene TRBV3-2) with TRBJ1-4; tentatively, D is TRBD1 (6 bases). The CDR3 covers 15 residues. Germline-derived CDR1 and CDR2 are LGHDT and YNNKEL (reference sequence). Trimming removed 3 bases at V and 5 bases at J, with 13 bases between. The CDR3 region is CASSQGAGENEKLFF. CDR3 sequence (DNA): TGTGCCAGCAGCCAGGGGGCAGGGGAAAATGAAAAACTGTTTTTT.

This chain joins TRBV28 and TRBJ2-1, with TRBD2 identical over 11 bases. V lost 3 bases to trimming and J lost 6 bases; unmatched junction nucleotides: 4. Germline-derived CDR1 and CDR2 are MDHEN and SYDVKM. The CDR3 covers 15 residues. In DNA form, the CDR3 reads TGTGCCAGCAGTTTTTTAGCGGGAGGGACCAATGAGCAGTTCTTC. This translates into CASSFLAGGTNEQFF.

V and J are TRBV11-1 and TRBJ1-1, with D possibly matching TRBD1 (6 bases). Germline CDR1 and CDR2: SGHAT and FQDESV (reference sequence). This CDR3 comprises 14 residues. The V end was cut by 1 base, the J end by 1 base, with 7 bases between. CDR3 amino acids: CASSLGQANTEAFF. CDR3 DNA sequence: TGTGCCAGCAGCTTAGGACAGGCGAACACTGAAGCTTTCTTT.

The chain combines TRBV19 with TRBJ1-4; TRBD1 matches 10 bases. The germline V gene has CDR1 LNHDA and CDR2 SQIVND (reference sequence). The CDR3 covers 15 residues. V lost 4 bases and J lost 3; bases outside the gene matches: 2. CDR3 DNA sequence: TGTGCCAGTAGTACGACAGGGGGCCCTAATGAAAAACTGTTTTTT. As protein: CASSTTGGPNEKLFF. The full variable domain, its missing parts supplied by reference TRBV19 and TRBJ1-4, is DGGITQSPKYLFRKEGQNVTLSCEQNLNHDAMYWYRQDPGQGLRLIYYSQIVNDFQKGDIAEGYSVSREKKESFPLTVTSAQKNPTAFYLCASSTTGGPNEKLFFGSGTQLSVL.

This clone has at least ten counts. The genes are TRBV19 and TRBJ2-1, with TRBD2 identical over 11 bases. Per germline, CDR1 LNHDA and CDR2 SQIVND (reference sequence). V lost 1 base, J lost 2 bases, and 1 base stayed unmatched. The CDR3 contains 16 residues. CDR3 nucleotides: TGTGCCAGTAGTATAGTAGCGGGAGGGCCCTACAATGAGCAGTTCTTC. Its protein product is CASSIVAGGPYNEQFF.

The rearrangement joins TRBV6-5 to TRBJ1-3; D might be TRBD1 (6 bases). The CDR3 runs to 15 residues. Trimming stripped 6 bases from V and 0 bases from J, with 12 bases between. Germline CDR1 MNHEY, CDR2 SVGAGI. In DNA, the CDR3 is TGTGCCAGCAGACCCCGGACAGACTCTGGAAACACCATATATTTT. Amino acids: CASRPRTDSGNTIYF.

This chain joins TRBV7-2 and TRBJ2-7; no clear D gene. V was pared by 5 bases and J by 6 bases, with 5 bases between. The CDR3 has 10 amino acids. Germline CDR1 reads SGHTA; CDR2 reads FQGNSA. The CDR3 sequence is CASSKLEQYV. The CDR3, as DNA: TGTGCCAGCAGCAAACTCGAGCAGTACGTC.

The chain employs TRBV7-9 and TRBJ1-1, with D uncertain. This CDR3 region has 15 residues. Germline V gene lookup returns CDR1 SEHNR and CDR2 FQNEAQ (reference sequence). With 1 base removed from V and 1 base from J, the gap between germline ends came to 10 bases. The CDR3 reads CASSLELGRNTEAFF. The CDR3 region has the DNA TGTGCCAGCAGCTTAGAACTGGGGAGGAACACTGAAGCTTTCTTT.

V usage is TRBV7-2 and J usage is TRBJ1-2; TRBD1 is a possible D gene (5 bases). Germline V CDR1 and CDR2: SGHTA, FQGNSA. Trimming removed 3 bases at V and 6 bases at J, with 20 bases between. This CDR3 contains 16 residues. CDR3 sequence reads: CASSLQAGLRSDGYTF. For the CDR3, the DNA is TGTGCCAGCAGCTTGCAGGCAGGGCTTCGTTCAGATGGCTACACCTTC.

This chain links TRBV19 with TRBJ1-4; 8 bases agree with TRBD1. V lost 7 bases, J lost 0 bases, and 7 bases stayed unmatched. There are 16 residues in the CDR3. CDR1 is LNHDA, CDR2 SQIVND, per germline (reference sequence). The CDR3 nucleotides read TGTGCCAGTAAGGACAGGGCAGGTGCAACTAATGAAAAACTGTTTTTT. Protein sequence: CASKDRAGATNEKLFF.

The J gene is TRBJ1-1, the V gene TRBV18, with D perhaps matching TRBD1 (6 bases). V was shortened by 1 base and J by 1 base, with 10 bases between the two germline ends. CDR1 and CDR2 from the germline V gene are KGHSH and LQKENI. The length of the CDR3 is 15 residues. In DNA, the CDR3 is TGTGCCAGCTCACCACGGGCAGGGGCGAACACTGAAGCTTTCTTT. Translation gives CASSPRAGANTEAFF. Combining the CDR3 with reference TRBV18 and TRBJ1-1 gives the whole variable domain NAGVMQNPRHLVRRRGQEARLRCSPMKGHSHVYWYRQLPEEGLKFMVYLQKENIIDESGMPKERFSAEFPKEGPSILRIQQVVRGDSAAYFCASSPRAGANTEAFFGQGTRLTVV.

The V call is TRBV10-1, the J call TRBJ1-2; the match to TRBD1 covers 7 bases. CDR1 is WNHNN and CDR2 is SYGVQD in the germline V gene (reference sequence). V gave up 10 bases and J gave up 6 bases; unmatched junction bases: 11. The CDR3 contains 13 residues. The CDR3 loop is CATPRGRAHGYTF. The CDR3 bases are TGCGCCACCCCAAGGGGGCGGGCTCATGGCTACACCTTC.

The chain combines TRBV6-5 with TRBJ2-2, with 12 bases identical to TRBD2. Germline assignment: CDR1 MNHEY and CDR2 SVGAGI. The CDR3 sequence is 14 residues long. V shed 10 bases, J shed 5 bases, and the junction held 5 bases outside the gene matches. CDR3 residues: CATGLAGNTGELFF. CDR3 DNA: TGTGCCACCGGACTAGCGGGAAATACCGGGGAGCTGTTTTTT.

The chain links TRBV9 to TRBJ2-5, with D possibly matching TRBD1 (5 bases). Germline CDR1 and CDR2: SGDLS and YYNGEE. V was pared by 1 base and J by 5 bases, with 12 bases between. The CDR3 consists of 14 residues. The CDR3 reads CASSVSLGVETQYF. The DNA of the CDR3 is TGTGCCAGCAGCGTATCTCTAGGGGTTGAGACCCAGTACTTC.